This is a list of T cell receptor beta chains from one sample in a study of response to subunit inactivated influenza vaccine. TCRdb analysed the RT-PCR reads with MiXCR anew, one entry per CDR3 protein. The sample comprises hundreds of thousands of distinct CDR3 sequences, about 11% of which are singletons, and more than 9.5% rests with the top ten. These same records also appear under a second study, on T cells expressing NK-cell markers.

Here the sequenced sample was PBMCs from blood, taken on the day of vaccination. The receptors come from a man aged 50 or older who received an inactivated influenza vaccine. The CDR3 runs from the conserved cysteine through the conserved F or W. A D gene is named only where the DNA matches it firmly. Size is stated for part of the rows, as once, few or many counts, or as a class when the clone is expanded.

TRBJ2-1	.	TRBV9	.	CASSASGVQNEQFF	TGTGCCAGCAGCGCCTCGGGAGTTCAGAATGAGCAGTTCTTC
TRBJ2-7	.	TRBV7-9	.	CASSSNLGGSYEQYF	TGTGCCAGCAGCTCGAACCTAGGGGGTTCCTACGAGCAGTACTTC
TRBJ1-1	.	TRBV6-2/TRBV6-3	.	CASKDRFEAFF	TGTGCCAGCAAAGATCGATTTGAAGCTTTCTTT
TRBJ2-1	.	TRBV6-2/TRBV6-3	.	CASSYQPQGIGEQFF	TGTGCCAGCAGTTATCAACCTCAGGGGATAGGTGAGCAGTTCTTC
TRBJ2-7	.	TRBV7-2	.	CASSSGAVYEQYF	TGTGCCAGCAGCTCCGGGGCTGTCTACGAGCAGTACTTC
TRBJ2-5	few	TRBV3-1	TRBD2	CASSPHPGLAGVETQYF	TGTGCCAGCAGCCCCCACCCGGGACTAGCGGGAGTTGAGACCCAGTACTTC
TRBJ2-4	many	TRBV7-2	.	CASSPIAAKNIQYF	TGTGCCAGCAGTCCAATTGCGGCCAAAAACATTCAGTACTTC
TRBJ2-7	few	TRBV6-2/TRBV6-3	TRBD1	CASRPPGQGLSEQYF	TGTGCCAGCAGACCTCCGGGACAGGGTCTTTCGGAGCAGTACTTC
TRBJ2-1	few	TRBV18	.	CASSQGRQFYNEQFF	TGTGCCAGCTCACAAGGTCGACAGTTCTACAATGAGCAGTTCTTC
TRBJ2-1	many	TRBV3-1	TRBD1	CASSQVQGAGEQFF	TGTGCCAGCAGCCAAGTACAGGGGGCTGGTGAGCAGTTCTTC
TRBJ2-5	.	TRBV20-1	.	CSARVLAAQETQYF	TGCAGTGCTAGAGTTTTGGCAGCCCAAGAGACCCAGTACTTC
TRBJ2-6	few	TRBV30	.	CAWSVLRTYASGANVLTF	TGTGCCTGGAGTGTACTTCGAACCTACGCCTCTGGGGCCAACGTCCTGACTTTC
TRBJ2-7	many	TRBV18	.	CASSRASNEQYF	TGTGCCAGCTCACGGGCTAGTAATGAGCAGTACTTC
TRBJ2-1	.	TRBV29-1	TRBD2	CSVAAGGGSYNEQFF	TGCAGCGTTGCGGCGGGAGGGGGGTCCTACAATGAGCAGTTCTTC
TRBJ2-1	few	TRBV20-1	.	CSARDLKGSYNEQFF	TGCAGTGCTAGAGATTTGAAGGGGTCCTACAATGAGCAGTTCTTC